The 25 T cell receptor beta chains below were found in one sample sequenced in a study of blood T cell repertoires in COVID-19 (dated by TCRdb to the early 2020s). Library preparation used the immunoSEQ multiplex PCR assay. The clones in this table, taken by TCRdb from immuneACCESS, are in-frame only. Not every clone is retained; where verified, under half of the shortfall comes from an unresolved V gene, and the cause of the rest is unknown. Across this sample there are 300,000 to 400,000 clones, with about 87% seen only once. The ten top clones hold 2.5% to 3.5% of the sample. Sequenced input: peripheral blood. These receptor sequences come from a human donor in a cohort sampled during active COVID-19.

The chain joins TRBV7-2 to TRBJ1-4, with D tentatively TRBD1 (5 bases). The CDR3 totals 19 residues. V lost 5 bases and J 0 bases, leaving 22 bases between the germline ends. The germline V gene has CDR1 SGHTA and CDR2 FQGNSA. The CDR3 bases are TGTGCCAGCAGCCTAAAGTTCCTCGGGGGAGTTGCAACTAATGAAAAACTGTTTTTT. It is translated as CASSLKFLGGVATNEKLFF.

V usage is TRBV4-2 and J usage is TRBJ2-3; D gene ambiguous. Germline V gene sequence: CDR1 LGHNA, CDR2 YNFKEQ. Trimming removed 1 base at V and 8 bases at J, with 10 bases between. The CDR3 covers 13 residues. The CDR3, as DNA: TGTGCCAGCAGCCAAGGAGTGTCGGGTACGCAGTATTTT. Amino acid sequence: CASSQGVSGTQYF.

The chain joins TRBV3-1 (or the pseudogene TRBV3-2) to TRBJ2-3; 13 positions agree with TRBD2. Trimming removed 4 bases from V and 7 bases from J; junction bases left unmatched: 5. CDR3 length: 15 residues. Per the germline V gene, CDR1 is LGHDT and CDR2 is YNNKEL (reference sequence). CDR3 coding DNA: TGTGCCAGCAGCCTACTAGCGGGAGGGCCCAATACGCAGTATTTT. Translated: CASSLLAGGPNTQYF.

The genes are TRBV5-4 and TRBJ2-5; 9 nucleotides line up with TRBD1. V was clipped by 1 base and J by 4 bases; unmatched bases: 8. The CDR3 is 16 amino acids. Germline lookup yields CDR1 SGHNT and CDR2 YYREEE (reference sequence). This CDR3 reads CASSLTHRGQGETQYF. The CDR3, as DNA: TGTGCCAGCAGCTTGACCCACAGGGGACAGGGAGAGACCCAGTACTTC. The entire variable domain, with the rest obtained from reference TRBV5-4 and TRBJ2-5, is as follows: ETGVTQSPTHLIKTRGQQVTLRCSSQSGHNTVSWYQQALGQGPQFIFQYYREEENGRGNFPPRFSGLQFPNYSSELNVNALELDDSALYLCASSLTHRGQGETQYFGPGTRLLVL.

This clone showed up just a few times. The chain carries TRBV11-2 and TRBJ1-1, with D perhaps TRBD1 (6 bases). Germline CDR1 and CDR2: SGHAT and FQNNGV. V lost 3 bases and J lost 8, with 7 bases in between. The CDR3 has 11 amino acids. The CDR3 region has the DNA TGTGCCAGCAGCTTTGGGACAGAAGCTTTCTTT. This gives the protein CASSFGTEAFF. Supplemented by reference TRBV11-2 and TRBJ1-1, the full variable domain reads EAGVAQSPRYKIIEKRQSVAFWCNPISGHATLYWYQQILGQGPKLLIQFQNNGVVDDSQLPKDRFSAERLKGVDSTLKIQPAKLEDSAVYLCASSFGTEAFFGQGTRLTVV.

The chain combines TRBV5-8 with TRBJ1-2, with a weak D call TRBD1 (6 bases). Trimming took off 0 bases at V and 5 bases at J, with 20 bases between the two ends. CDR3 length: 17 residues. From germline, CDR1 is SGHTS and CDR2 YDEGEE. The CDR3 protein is CASSLAYLGQRTYGYTF. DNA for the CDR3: TGTGCCAGCAGCTTGGCCTATTTGGGACAAAGGACATATGGCTACACCTTC.

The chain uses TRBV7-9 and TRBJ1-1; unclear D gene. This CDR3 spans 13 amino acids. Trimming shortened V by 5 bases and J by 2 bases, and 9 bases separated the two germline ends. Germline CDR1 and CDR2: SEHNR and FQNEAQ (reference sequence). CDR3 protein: CASSLQRNTEAFF. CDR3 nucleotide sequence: TGTGCCAGCAGCCTACAGAGAAACACTGAAGCTTTCTTT. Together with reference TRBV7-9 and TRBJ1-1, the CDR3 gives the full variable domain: DTGVSQNPRHKITKRGQNVTFRCDPISEHNRLYWYRQTLGQGPEFLTYFQNEAQLEKSRLLSDRFSAERPKGSFSTLEIQRTEQGDSAMYLCASSLQRNTEAFFGQGTRLTVV.

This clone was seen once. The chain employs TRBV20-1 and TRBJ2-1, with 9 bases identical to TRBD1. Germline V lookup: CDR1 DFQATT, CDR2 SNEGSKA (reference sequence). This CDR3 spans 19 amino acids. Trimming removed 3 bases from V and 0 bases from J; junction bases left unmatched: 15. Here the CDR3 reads CSASGDRVPSLSSYNEQFF. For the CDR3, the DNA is TGCAGTGCTAGTGGGGACAGGGTTCCAAGTCTGAGCTCCTACAATGAGCAGTTCTTC.

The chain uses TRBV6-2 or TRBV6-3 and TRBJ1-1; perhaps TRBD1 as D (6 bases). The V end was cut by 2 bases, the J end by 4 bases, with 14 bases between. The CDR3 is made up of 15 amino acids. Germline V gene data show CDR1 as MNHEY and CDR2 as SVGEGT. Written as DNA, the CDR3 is TGTGCCAGCAGTTACGGAGGCAGGGGTGGCACTGAAGCTTTCTTT. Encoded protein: CASSYGGRGGTEAFF.

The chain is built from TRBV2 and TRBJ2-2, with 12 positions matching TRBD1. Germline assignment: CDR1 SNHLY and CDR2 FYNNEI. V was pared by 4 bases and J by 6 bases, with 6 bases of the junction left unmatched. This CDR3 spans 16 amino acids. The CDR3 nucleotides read TGTGCCAGCAGTGCCGGGACAGGGGGCAATCCCGGGGAGCTGTTTTTT. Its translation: CASSAGTGGNPGELFF.

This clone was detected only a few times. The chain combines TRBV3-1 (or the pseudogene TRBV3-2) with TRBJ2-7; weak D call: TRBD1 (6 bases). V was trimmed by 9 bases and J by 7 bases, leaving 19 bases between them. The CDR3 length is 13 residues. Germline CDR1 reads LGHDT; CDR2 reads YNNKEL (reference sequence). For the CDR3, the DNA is TGTGCCAGGGACAGAACCCGCCCGCGGGAGCAGTACTTC. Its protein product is CARDRTRPREQYF.

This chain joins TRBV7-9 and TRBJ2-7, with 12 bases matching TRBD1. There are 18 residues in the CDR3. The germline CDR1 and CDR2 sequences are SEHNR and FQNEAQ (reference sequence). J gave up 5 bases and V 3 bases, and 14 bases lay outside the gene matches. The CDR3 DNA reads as TGTGCCAGCAGCTTCCCTTCCCGCGGGACAGGGGGCGACCACGAGCAGTACTTC. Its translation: CASSFPSRGTGGDHEQYF.

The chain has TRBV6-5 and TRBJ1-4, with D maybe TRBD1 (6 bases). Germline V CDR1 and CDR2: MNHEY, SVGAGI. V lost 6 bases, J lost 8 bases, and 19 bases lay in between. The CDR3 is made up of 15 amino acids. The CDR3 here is CASSDEWTDGEKLFF. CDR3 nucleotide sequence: TGTGCCAGCAGCGACGAATGGACAGATGGCGAAAAACTGTTTTTT.

CDR3 coding DNA: TGTGCCAGCAGCCCGAGACTAGCGGGGGACCTATACCAAGAGACCCAGTACTTC. It specifies CASSPRLAGDLYQETQYF. This chain connects TRBV13 to TRBJ2-5; 12 bases are shared with TRBD2. Trimming took 5 bases from V and 0 from J; bases not matched to a gene: 10. The germline CDR1 and CDR2 sequences are PRHDT and FYEKMQ (reference sequence). CDR3 size: 18 residues.

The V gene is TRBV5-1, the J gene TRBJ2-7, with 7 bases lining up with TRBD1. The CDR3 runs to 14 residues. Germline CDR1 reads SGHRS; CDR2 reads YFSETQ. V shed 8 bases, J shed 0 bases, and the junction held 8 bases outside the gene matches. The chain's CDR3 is CASSSGQNSYEQYF. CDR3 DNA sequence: TGCGCCAGTAGTTCGGGACAGAACTCCTACGAGCAGTACTTC. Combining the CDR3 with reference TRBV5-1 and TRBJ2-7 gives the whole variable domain KAGVTQTPRYLIKTRGQQVTLSCSPISGHRSVSWYQQTPGQGLQFLFEYFSETQRNKGNFPGRFSGRQFSNSRSEMNVSTLELGDSALYLCASSSGQNSYEQYFGPGTRLTVT.

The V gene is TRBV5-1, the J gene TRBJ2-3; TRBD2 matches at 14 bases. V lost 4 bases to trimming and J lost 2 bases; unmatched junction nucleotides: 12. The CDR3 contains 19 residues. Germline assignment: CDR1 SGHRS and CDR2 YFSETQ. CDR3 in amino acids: CASSPTTSGRAPYTDTQYF. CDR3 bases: TGCGCCAGCAGCCCGACGACTAGCGGGAGGGCCCCCTACACAGATACGCAGTATTTT.

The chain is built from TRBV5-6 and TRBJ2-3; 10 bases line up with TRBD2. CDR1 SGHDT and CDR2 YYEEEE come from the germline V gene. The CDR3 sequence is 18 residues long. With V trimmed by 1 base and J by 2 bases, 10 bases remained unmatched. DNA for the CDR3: TGTGCCAGCAGCTTGTTACCAGGACTAGCGGTCGACACAGATACGCAGTATTTT. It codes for CASSLLPGLAVDTDTQYF. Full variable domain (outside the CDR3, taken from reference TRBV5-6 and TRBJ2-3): DAGVTQSPTHLIKTRGQQVTLRCSPKSGHDTVSWYQQALGQGPQFIFQYYEEEERQRGNFPDRFSGHQFPNYSSELNVNALLLGDSALYLCASSLLPGLAVDTDTQYFGPGTRLTVL.

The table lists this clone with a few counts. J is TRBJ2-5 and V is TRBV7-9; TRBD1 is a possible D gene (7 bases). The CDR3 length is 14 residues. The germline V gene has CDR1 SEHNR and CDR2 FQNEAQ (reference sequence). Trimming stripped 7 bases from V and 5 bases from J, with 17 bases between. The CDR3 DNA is TGTGCCAGCACCCTGACAGGGAGGCGGGAGACCCAGTACTTC. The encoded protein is CASTLTGRRETQYF.

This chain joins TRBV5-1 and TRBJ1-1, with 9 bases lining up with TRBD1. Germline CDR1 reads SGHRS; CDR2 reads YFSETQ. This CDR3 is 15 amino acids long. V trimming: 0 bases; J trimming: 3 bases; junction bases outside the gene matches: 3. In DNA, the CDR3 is TGCGCCAGCAGCTTGGGGGACAGGGTGGACACTGAAGCTTTCTTT. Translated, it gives CASSLGDRVDTEAFF.

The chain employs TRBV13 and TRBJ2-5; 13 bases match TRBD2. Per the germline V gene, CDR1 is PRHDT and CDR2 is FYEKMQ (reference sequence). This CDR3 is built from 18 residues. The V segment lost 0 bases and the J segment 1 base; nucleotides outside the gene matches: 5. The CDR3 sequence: CASSLGGLAGAAQETQYF. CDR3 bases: TGTGCCAGCAGCTTAGGCGGACTAGCGGGGGCCGCCCAAGAGACCCAGTACTTC.

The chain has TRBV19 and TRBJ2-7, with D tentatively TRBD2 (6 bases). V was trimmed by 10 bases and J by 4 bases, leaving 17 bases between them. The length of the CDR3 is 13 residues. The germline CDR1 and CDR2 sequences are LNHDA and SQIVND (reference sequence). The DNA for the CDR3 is TGTGCCACCAACCGCGGGGTGGGGTACGAGCAGTACTTC. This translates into CATNRGVGYEQYF.

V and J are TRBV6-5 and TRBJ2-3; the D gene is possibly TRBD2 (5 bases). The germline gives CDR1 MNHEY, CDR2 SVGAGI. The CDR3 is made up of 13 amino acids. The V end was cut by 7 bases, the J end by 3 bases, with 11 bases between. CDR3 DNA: TGTGCCAGCATGTGGAGGAGGACAGATACGCAGTATTTT. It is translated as CASMWRRTDTQYF.

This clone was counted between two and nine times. CDR3 region: CASSYKSTGSYEQYF. The CDR3 DNA sequence: TGTGCCAGCAGTTATAAGTCGACAGGGTCCTACGAGCAGTACTTC. This sequence joins TRBV6-5 and TRBJ2-7; 7 positions match TRBD1. Germline V gives CDR1 MNHEY, CDR2 SVGAGI. J was trimmed by 1 base and V by 3 bases; bases with no gene match: 6. The CDR3 runs 15 residues.

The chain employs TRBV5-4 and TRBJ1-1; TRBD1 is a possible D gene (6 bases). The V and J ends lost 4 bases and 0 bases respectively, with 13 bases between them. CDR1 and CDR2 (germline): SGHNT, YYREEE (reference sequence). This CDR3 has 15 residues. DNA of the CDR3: TGTGCCAGCAGCGACGGGGGGGCCATGAACACTGAAGCTTTCTTT. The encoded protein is CASSDGGAMNTEAFF. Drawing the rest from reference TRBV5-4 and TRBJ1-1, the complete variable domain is ETGVTQSPTHLIKTRGQQVTLRCSSQSGHNTVSWYQQALGQGPQFIFQYYREEENGRGNFPPRFSGLQFPNYSSELNVNALELDDSALYLCASSDGGAMNTEAFFGQGTRLTVV.

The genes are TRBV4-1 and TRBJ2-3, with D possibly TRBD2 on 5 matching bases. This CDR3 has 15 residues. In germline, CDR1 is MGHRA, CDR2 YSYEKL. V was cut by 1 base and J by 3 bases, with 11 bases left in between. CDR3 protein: CASSQGAARTDTQYF. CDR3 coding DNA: TGCGCCAGCAGCCAAGGAGCGGCAAGGACAGATACGCAGTATTTT.